A selection of T cell receptor beta chains follows, all from one sample in a study of T cell responses to AZD1222 COVID-19 vaccine. Clones were sequenced by immunoSEQ multiplex PCR, and TCRdb holds only the in-frame ones, with some missing. The profile covers 120,000 to 150,000 clones, with 91% appearing a single time and approximately 3.6% taken by the ten largest. The sample was peripheral blood, taken 28 days after the second AZD1222 dose. The receptor source for this set is an adult who received the AZD1222 COVID-19 vaccine. CDR3s include the opening cysteine and the closing phenylalanine or tryptophan. The order of the fields is J gene, clone size, D gene, V gene, CDR3 DNA, CDR3 protein. D genes are given only for firm matches. Some rows have no size entry. The others give once, few or many, or a class for an expanded clone.

TRBJ1-2 once TRBD1 TRBV4-1 TGCGCCAGCAGCCAAGTACAGGGGACGAACTATGGCTACACCTTC CASSQVQGTNYGYTF
TRBJ2-5 - - TRBV6-4 TGTGCCAGCAGTGACTCGGAAAGCGGACCTAACCGTGAGACCCAGTACTTC CASSDSESGPNRETQYF
TRBJ1-1 - - TRBV3-1/TRBV3-2 TGTGCCAGCAGCCACCGACAGAACACTGAAGCTTTCTTT CASSHRQNTEAFF
TRBJ1-1 - - TRBV5-5 TGTGCCAGCAGCTCCAGGATGAACACTGAAGCTTTCTTT CASSSRMNTEAFF
TRBJ1-1 - - TRBV30 TGTGCCTGGAGCGCAAGGGAGGACACTGAAGCTTTCTTT CAWSAREDTEAFF
TRBJ2-6 once - TRBV19 TGTGCCACCGGGCAGTCCCTGGGGGTGGCCAACGTCCTGACTTTC CATGQSLGVANVLTF
TRBJ2-7 - - TRBV4-2 TGTGCCAGCAGCCAAGATCGTGGGGGGCATTACGAGCAGTACTTC CASSQDRGGHYEQYF
TRBJ2-5 - - TRBV6-6 TGTGCCAGCAGTTACTCCCCTAGGGCCGGAGAGACCCAGTACTTC CASSYSPRAGETQYF
TRBJ1-2 - - TRBV7-9 TGTGCCAGCAGCTTAGGGAGGGAGTACTATGGCTACACCTTC CASSLGREYYGYTF
TRBJ2-7 - - TRBV4-1 TGCGCCAGCAGGGTAGGGACCCCCGAGCAGTACTTC CASRVGTPEQYF
TRBJ2-3 - - TRBV7-9 TGTGCCAGCAGCTTAGGGCAGACCACAGATACGCAGTATTTT CASSLGQTTDTQYF
TRBJ1-1 - TRBD1 TRBV7-3 TGTGCCAGCAGCCCCACCCTTCAGGGGGTAGCTTTCTTT CASSPTLQGVAFF
TRBJ2-7 - - TRBV5-4 TGTGCCAGCAGCGTGGACGGCTACGAGCAGTACTTC CASSVDGYEQYF
TRBJ1-1 - - TRBV29-1 TGCAGCGTTGAGTCAGTGGCGAACACTGAAGCTTTCTTT CSVESVANTEAFF
TRBJ2-5 - TRBD2 TRBV4-2 TGTGCCAGCAGCCAAGAAAGCGGGGACCCCCCAGAGACCCAGTACTTC CASSQESGDPPETQYF
TRBJ1-3 - TRBD1 TRBV3-1/TRBV3-2 TGTGCCAGCAGCCAGACAGGGAGAACTGGAAACACCATATATTTT CASSQTGRTGNTIYF
TRBJ2-6 - - TRBV6-4 TGTGCCAGCAGTGACTCGGAGGGCTCTGGGGCCAACGTCCTGACTTTC CASSDSEGSGANVLTF
TRBJ2-7 - - TRBV7-2 TGTGCCAGCAGCTTAGACCCGACCCGGCGGGAGCAGTACTTC CASSLDPTRREQYF
TRBJ2-3 - - TRBV19 TGTGCCAGTAGTATTCTACCGGCGGATACGCAGTATTTT CASSILPADTQYF
TRBJ2-7 - - TRBV19 TGTGCCAGTAGTATAGGCCCCCCCGGAGCGGACGAGCAGTACTTC CASSIGPPGADEQYF
TRBJ2-6 - - TRBV12-3/TRBV12-4 TGTGCCAGCAGTACTGGGGCCAACGTCCTGACTTTC CASSTGANVLTF
TRBJ2-1 - - TRBV13 TGTGCCAGCAGCTTAATAAGGCAGCGGAGAAGTCTCTACAATGAGCAGTTCTTC CASSLIRQRRSLYNEQFF
TRBJ1-4 - - TRBV28 TGTGCCAGCAGGGAGGGGATTGGTGAAAAACTGTTTTTT CASREGIGEKLFF
TRBJ1-1 once - TRBV5-1 TGCGCCAGCACCTCCGGGACCTCTTACACTGAAGCTTTCTTT CASTSGTSYTEAFF
TRBJ1-3 - TRBD1 TRBV30 TGTGCCTGGTCGCAGGGACAGGCCGAGGGAAACACCATATATTTT CAWSQGQAEGNTIYF
TRBJ2-1 - TRBD2 TRBV3-1/TRBV3-2 TGTGCCAGCAGCGCGGGACTAGCGGTTGAAATCTTC CASSAGLAVEIF
TRBJ1-5 - - TRBV19 TGTGCCAGTAGTACCCCCCAGGGGAGGCAGCCCCAGCATTTT CASSTPQGRQPQHF
TRBJ1-4 - TRBD1 TRBV2 TGTGCCAGCATCCCCGACAGGGGGCTAGCAACTAATGAAAAACTGTTTTTT CASIPDRGLATNEKLFF
TRBJ2-1 - - TRBV11-3 TGTGCCAGCAGCTTAGGGGCCAGGGACAATGAGCAGTTCTTC CASSLGARDNEQFF
TRBJ1-1 - - TRBV7-9 TGTGCCAGCAGCTTAGGGCCCCAGGGCACTGAAGCTTTCTTT CASSLGPQGTEAFF
TRBJ2-7 - - TRBV11-2 TGTGCCAGCAGCTCCGCGGAGGGCGCGAGGACCTACGAGCAGTACTTC CASSSAEGARTYEQYF
TRBJ2-7 - TRBD2 TRBV27 TGTGCCAGCAGTTTAAGAGGGGGGACTAGCTTCGAGCAGTACTTC CASSLRGGTSFEQYF
TRBJ1-3 - - TRBV27 TGTGCCAGCAGTCTAAATGGGGGACTGACCTCTGGAAACACCATATATTTT CASSLNGGLTSGNTIYF
TRBJ1-1 - - TRBV6-1 TGTGCCAGCAGTGAAAGGCGGGGGGCCTTGAACACTGAAGCTTTCTTT CASSERRGALNTEAFF
TRBJ1-2 - TRBD1 TRBV9 TGTGCCAGCAGCTCCAACACAGGGGTGTATGGCTACACCTTC CASSSNTGVYGYTF
TRBJ2-1 - - TRBV5-1 TGCGCCAGCAGCTTGTCCCGCAATGAGCAGTTCTTC CASSLSRNEQFF